What follows are 27 T cell receptor beta chains derived from one specimen sequenced in a study of blood T cell repertoires in COVID-19 (TCRdb year 2020). Libraries came from the immunoSEQ multiplex PCR assay. TCRdb obtained this table from immuneACCESS and retained in-frame rearrangements with V and J assigned. These tables miss some clones; where compared with another copy, unresolved V genes account for less than half of the shortfall, and the remainder is unexplained. Within this sample are 250,000 or so clones, with about nine tenths of them counted one time only. Around 0.87% of the sample is held by the ten biggest clonotypes. The sample taken for sequencing was PBMCs or T cells enriched from blood (not recorded which). These receptors came from a man in his fifties who had been exposed to COVID-19.

The gene calls are TRBV3-1 (or the pseudogene TRBV3-2) and TRBJ1-3; TRBD1 matches at 8 bases. After removal of 4 bases from V and 2 bases from J, the junction contained 4 bases not matched to a gene. This CDR3 has 15 residues. Germline V gene lookup returns CDR1 LGHDT and CDR2 YNNKEL (reference sequence). CDR3: CASSPRTGTGNTIYF. The CDR3 region has the DNA TGTGCCAGCAGCCCGCGGACAGGGACTGGAAACACCATATATTTT.

The chain uses TRBV4-1 and TRBJ2-2; 7 nucleotides match TRBD1. Germline V gene lookup returns CDR1 MGHRA and CDR2 YSYEKL. V shed 5 bases and J 9 bases; nucleotides not matched to a gene: 12. This CDR3 comprises 15 residues. The CDR3 reads CASSAHDRAARELFF. The CDR3 coding sequence is TGCGCCAGCAGCGCGCACGACAGGGCTGCCCGGGAGCTGTTTTTT.

This rearrangement joins TRBV2 to TRBJ1-1; 7 nucleotides line up with TRBD1. Germline-derived CDR1 and CDR2 are SNHLY and FYNNEI. J was trimmed by 5 bases and V by 6 bases; bases with no gene match: 6. The CDR3 has 13 amino acids. CDR3 nucleotides: TGTGCCAGCAGCCGAGACAGGGAAACTGAAGCTTTCTTT. It codes for CASSRDRETEAFF.

CDR3 coding DNA: TGTGCCAGCAGTTTAACGGGACAGGGCTGGCCTGAAGCTTTCTTT. As protein: CASSLTGQGWPEAFF. V is TRBV28 and J is TRBJ1-1, with 9 positions matching TRBD1. Germline V gene lookup returns CDR1 MDHEN and CDR2 SYDVKM. This CDR3 has 15 residues. Trimming cost V 2 bases and J 6 bases; bases outside gene matches: 7.

The chain is built from TRBV27 and TRBJ1-4, with a weak D call TRBD1 (5 bases). CDR3 length equals 14 residues. Trimming removed 7 bases at V and 5 bases at J, with 14 bases between. CDR1 is MNHEY, CDR2 SMNVEV, per germline (reference sequence). In nucleotides, the CDR3 is TGTGCCAGCAAGTGGGCAGGGCCCAATGAAAAACTGTTTTTT. Amino acids: CASKWAGPNEKLFF.

The chain recombines TRBV4-2 with TRBJ2-5; TRBD2 aligns across 12 bases. Germline CDR1 is LGHNA and CDR2 is YNFKEQ. V lost 1 base to trimming and J lost 5 bases; unmatched junction nucleotides: 8. CDR3 length equals 17 residues. For the CDR3, the DNA is TGTGCCAGCAGCCAAGCGGCGACTAGCGGGAGAGGGGAGACCCAGTACTTC. It specifies CASSQAATSGRGETQYF.

V gene TRBV6-1 combines with J gene TRBJ1-2, with a weak D call TRBD1 (5 bases). The CDR3 extends over 19 amino acids. The V and J ends lost 0 bases and 2 bases respectively, with 22 bases between them. Per the germline V gene, CDR1 is MNHNS and CDR2 is SASEGT. The DNA for the CDR3 is TGTGCCAGCAGTGAAGCGCGAAGGCTTAGGGGTACCGAAAACTATGGCTACACCTTC. As protein: CASSEARRLRGTENYGYTF.

The V gene is TRBV2, the J gene TRBJ1-4, with D unresolved. V lost 0 bases and J 5 bases, leaving 7 bases between the germline ends. Germline CDR1 is SNHLY and CDR2 is FYNNEI. CDR3 length: 14 residues. The CDR3 DNA sequence: TGTGCCAGCAGTGAAGCGCTCCGGAATGAAAAACTGTTTTTT. Translating gives CASSEALRNEKLFF.

The chain links TRBV11-3 to TRBJ1-1; D may be TRBD1 (5 bases). V was cut by 5 bases and J by 1 base, with 17 bases left in between. The germline V gene encodes CDR1 SGHNT and CDR2 YENEEA. CDR3 length: 16 residues. CDR3 nucleotide sequence: TGTGCCAGCAGCCCTACAAGGGGATTCGGGAACACTGAAGCTTTCTTT. This gives the protein CASSPTRGFGNTEAFF.

The V and J genes are TRBV12-5 and TRBJ1-3; no reliable D call. The CDR3 has 12 amino acids. Trimming left V 8 bases short and J 0 bases short, with 5 bases between. Germline CDR1 and CDR2: LGHNT and FRNRAP. The CDR3 DNA reads TGTGCTAGTTCGGGCTCTGGAAACACCATATATTTT. Protein sequence: CASSGSGNTIYF.

V usage is TRBV6-5 and J usage is TRBJ1-3; perhaps TRBD1 as D (5 bases). CDR1 and CDR2 from the germline V gene are MNHEY and SVGAGI. This CDR3 region has 15 residues. Trimming removed 8 bases at V and 4 bases at J, with 18 bases between. As DNA, the CDR3 is TGTGCCAGCGGTCGGGGGTTGTGGACCGGAAACACCATATATTTT. Translated, it gives CASGRGLWTGNTIYF.

This chain joins TRBV7-8 and TRBJ2-7; possibly TRBD2 for D (5 bases). There are 15 residues in the CDR3. Germline lookup yields CDR1 SGHVS and CDR2 FQNEAQ. The germline V and J ends were trimmed by 0 bases and 6 bases, with 15 bases remaining between them. The CDR3 nucleotides are TGTGCCAGCAGCTTAGCGATACTAGGGAGCTCCGAGCAGTACGTC. Amino acid sequence: CASSLAILGSSEQYV.

The rearrangement uses TRBV9 and TRBJ1-6; D perhaps matches TRBD1 (5 bases). CDR3 length equals 15 residues. The germline V gene encodes CDR1 SGDLS and CDR2 YYNGEE. V was trimmed by 0 bases and J by 4 bases, leaving 8 bases between them. The CDR3 nucleotides read TGTGCCAGCAGCGTAGAGGGACTGTATAATTCACCCCTCCACTTT. Protein product: CASSVEGLYNSPLHF.

The gene calls are TRBV27 and TRBJ1-1; D is uncertain. This CDR3 is 13 amino acids long. Trimming took 3 bases from V and 4 from J, leaving 9 bases between them. Germline lookup yields CDR1 MNHEY and CDR2 SMNVEV (reference sequence). This chain's CDR3 is CASSFAASTEAFF. As DNA, the CDR3 is TGTGCCAGCAGTTTTGCGGCCAGCACTGAAGCTTTCTTT.

The chain links TRBV13 to TRBJ1-4; D perhaps matches TRBD1 (5 bases). V was pared by 6 bases and J by 0 bases, with 20 bases between. Germline V CDR1 and CDR2: PRHDT, FYEKMQ (reference sequence). The CDR3 is made up of 18 amino acids. The CDR3 DNA is TGTGCCAGCAGTGAAGGGCCCTCGGGGGAGGCAACTAATGAAAAACTGTTTTTT. It codes for CASSEGPSGEATNEKLFF.

This chain connects TRBV15 to TRBJ2-3; 9 bases align to TRBD2. The V gene's germline CDR1 is LNHNV and CDR2 YYDKDF (reference sequence). J was trimmed by 1 base and V by 5 bases; bases with no gene match: 4. The CDR3 covers 15 residues. The CDR3 protein is CATSWLAGGTDTQYF. The CDR3 DNA sequence: TGTGCCACCAGCTGGTTAGCGGGGGGCACAGATACGCAGTATTTT.

This clone was detected only once. V and J are TRBV28 and TRBJ1-1; no definite D call. The CDR3 is made up of 15 amino acids. Germline-derived CDR1 and CDR2 are MDHEN and SYDVKM. The V end was cut by 6 bases, the J end by 1 base, with 15 bases between. The CDR3 here is CASRTFGSPNTEAFF. The CDR3 bases are TGTGCCAGCAGAACCTTTGGTAGCCCGAACACTGAAGCTTTCTTT. The complete variable domain, with remaining parts taken from reference TRBV28 and TRBJ1-1, reads DVKVTQSSRYLVKRTGEKVFLECVQDMDHENMFWYRQDPGLGLRLIYFSYDVKMKEKGDIPEGYSVSREKKERFSLILESASTNQTSMYLCASRTFGSPNTEAFFGQGTRLTVV.

This rearrangement joins TRBV5-1 to TRBJ1-2; D perhaps matches TRBD1 (6 bases). The germline gives CDR1 SGHRS, CDR2 YFSETQ. The CDR3 is made up of 14 amino acids. V was trimmed by 4 bases and J by 6 bases, leaving 16 bases between them. The CDR3 spells CASSQDSPRHGYTF. The CDR3 bases are TGCGCCAGCAGCCAGGACAGCCCCAGACATGGCTACACCTTC.

CDR3 in amino acids: CATSLPGAARKETQYF. The DNA for the CDR3 is TGTGCCACCAGCCTACCTGGGGCCGCAAGGAAAGAGACCCAGTACTTC. This chain connects TRBV15 to TRBJ2-5, with D perhaps matching TRBD1 (5 bases). Germline V gives CDR1 LNHNV, CDR2 YYDKDF (reference sequence). Trimming took 5 bases from V and 3 from J, leaving 19 bases between them. The length of the CDR3 is 16 residues.

This clone was detected only once. The J gene is TRBJ2-7, the V gene TRBV5-4; perhaps TRBD1 as D (5 bases). The V end was cut by 2 bases, the J end by 4 bases, with 10 bases between. In germline, CDR1 is SGHNT, CDR2 YYREEE (reference sequence). This CDR3 is built from 13 residues. CDR3 in DNA: TGTGCCAGCAGCTTCGACGGACAATACGAGCAGTACGTC. Protein product: CASSFDGQYEQYV.

The chain is built from TRBV7-2 and TRBJ2-7, with TRBD1 matching over 8 bases. V lost 4 bases and J lost 7; bases outside the gene matches: 9. The CDR3 length is 14 residues. Germline loops: CDR1 SGHTA, CDR2 FQGNSA. The CDR3 sequence is CASSSSIRTGEQYF. The CDR3 DNA is TGTGCCAGCAGCTCGAGCATTCGGACAGGGGAGCAGTACTTC.

The rearrangement joins TRBV12-3 or TRBV12-4 to TRBJ1-1, with TRBD1 as a possible D gene (6 bases). V was trimmed by 7 bases and J by 11 bases, leaving 17 bases between them. This CDR3 has 12 residues. CDR3 protein: CASTLTWGRAFF. CDR3 in DNA: TGTGCCAGCACCCTAACGTGGGGGCGTGCTTTCTTT.

The chain is built from TRBV7-9 and TRBJ2-1; the match to TRBD2 covers 10 bases. This CDR3 is built from 15 residues. Germline CDR1 reads SEHNR; CDR2 reads FQNEAQ (reference sequence). V lost 5 bases and J lost 4; bases outside the gene matches: 5. The CDR3: CASSPSGSRYNEQFF. The CDR3 DNA is TGTGCCAGCAGCCCTAGCGGGAGTCGGTACAATGAGCAGTTCTTC.

The V call is TRBV20-1, the J call TRBJ2-1; perhaps TRBD2 as D (5 bases). Per germline, CDR1 DFQATT and CDR2 SNEGSKA (reference sequence). Trimming pared 6 bases from V and 9 bases from J, leaving 12 bases between. This CDR3 contains 11 residues. The CDR3 DNA is TGCAGTGCCTACATACTAGGTGAGCAGTTCTTC. As protein: CSAYILGEQFF.

This clone was counted a single time. The gene calls are TRBV6-5 and TRBJ1-2; 9 bases map to TRBD1. The CDR3 consists of 14 residues. Germline loops: CDR1 MNHEY, CDR2 SVGAGI. V was pared by 2 bases and J by 4 bases, with 2 bases of the junction left unmatched. DNA of the CDR3: TGTGCCAGCAGTTACCGGACAGGGGCCTATGGCTACACCTTC. Translated, it gives CASSYRTGAYGYTF.

V gene TRBV7-2 combines with J gene TRBJ2-5, with 8 bases aligning to TRBD2. CDR1 and CDR2 (germline): SGHTA, FQGNSA. There are 19 residues in the CDR3. Losses at the gene ends were 4 bases for V and 1 base for J; bases not matched to a gene: 17. CDR3 loop: CASSSREFSTGGRQETQYF. The CDR3 DNA sequence: TGTGCCAGCAGCTCTCGGGAATTTAGTACGGGGGGGCGCCAAGAGACCCAGTACTTC.

This clone came up once. The chain couples TRBV7-2 to TRBJ2-1; TRBD1 is a possible D gene (5 bases). Germline lookup yields CDR1 SGHTA and CDR2 FQGNSA. Deletions cut 5 bases from V and 7 bases from J, with 12 bases between. The CDR3 consists of 13 residues. CDR3 sequence (DNA): TGTGCCAGCAGCCTCAGGGTAGGTAATGAGCAGTTCTTC. Amino acids: CASSLRVGNEQFF.